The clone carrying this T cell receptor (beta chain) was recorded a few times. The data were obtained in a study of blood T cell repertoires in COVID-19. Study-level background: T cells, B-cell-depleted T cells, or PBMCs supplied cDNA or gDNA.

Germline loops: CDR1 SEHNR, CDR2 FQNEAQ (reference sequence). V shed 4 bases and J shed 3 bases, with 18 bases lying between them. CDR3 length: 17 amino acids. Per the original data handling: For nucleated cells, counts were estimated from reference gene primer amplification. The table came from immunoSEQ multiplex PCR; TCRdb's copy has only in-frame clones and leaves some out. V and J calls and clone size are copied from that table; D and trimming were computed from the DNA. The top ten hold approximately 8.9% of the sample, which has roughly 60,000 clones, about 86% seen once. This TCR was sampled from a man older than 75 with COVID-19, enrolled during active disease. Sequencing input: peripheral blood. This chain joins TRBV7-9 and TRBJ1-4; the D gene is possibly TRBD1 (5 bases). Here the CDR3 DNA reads TGTGCCAGCAGCTCTCCGCTTGGGGGGGTGGCTAATGAAAAACTGTTTTTT. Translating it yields CASSSPLGGVANEKLFF.